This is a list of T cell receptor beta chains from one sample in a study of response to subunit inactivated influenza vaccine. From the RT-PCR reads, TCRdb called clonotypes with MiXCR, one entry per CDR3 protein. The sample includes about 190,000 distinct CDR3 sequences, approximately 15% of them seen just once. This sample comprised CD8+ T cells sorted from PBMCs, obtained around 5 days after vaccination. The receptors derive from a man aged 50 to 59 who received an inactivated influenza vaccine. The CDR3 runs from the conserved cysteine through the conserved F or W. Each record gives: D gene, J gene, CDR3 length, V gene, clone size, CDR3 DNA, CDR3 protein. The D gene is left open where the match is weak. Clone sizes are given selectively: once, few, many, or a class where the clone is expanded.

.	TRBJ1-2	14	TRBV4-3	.	TGCGCCAGCAGCCTGGGGACCCAGAACTATGGCTACACCTTC	CASSLGTQNYGYTF
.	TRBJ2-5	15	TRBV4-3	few	TGCGCCAGCAGCCAAGGAGGGGCCCGCGCAGAGACCCAGTACTTC	CASSQGGARAETQYF
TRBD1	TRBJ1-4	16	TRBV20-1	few	TGCAGTGCTAGCACGGGACAGGGGGCTACTAATGAAAAACTGTTTTTT	CSASTGQGATNEKLFF
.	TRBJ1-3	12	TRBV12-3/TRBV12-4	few	TGTGCCAGCAGGATGACGAGGGACACCATATATTTT	CASRMTRDTIYF
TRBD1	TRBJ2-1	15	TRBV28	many	TGTGCCAGCAGCCAGGGACAGGGGGCCTACAATGAGCAGTTCTTC	CASSQGQGAYNEQFF
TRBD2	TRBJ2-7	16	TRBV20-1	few	TGCAGTGCTAGAGATTTTCGTGGACTAGCGGGCTACGAGCAGTACTTC	CSARDFRGLAGYEQYF
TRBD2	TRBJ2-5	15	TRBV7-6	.	TGTGCCAGCAGCTTAGTGGAGCGGGGACAAGAGACCCAGTACTTC	CASSLVERGQETQYF
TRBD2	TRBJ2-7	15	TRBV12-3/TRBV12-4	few	TGTGCCAGCAGCAGCACTAGCGGGGGGACCTACGAGCAGTACTTC	CASSSTSGGTYEQYF
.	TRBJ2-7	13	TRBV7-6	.	TGTGCCAGCAGCTTAGCGGGATCCTCCGAGCAGTACTTC	CASSLAGSSEQYF
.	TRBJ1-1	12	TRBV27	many	TGTGCCAGCAGTTCCGGGGGCACTGAAGCTTTCTTT	CASSSGGTEAFF
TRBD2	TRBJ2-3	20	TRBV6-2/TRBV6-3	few	TGTGCCAGCAGTTACACCTTTAAACTTACGGCGGGAGGGCGGCCAGATACGCAGTATTTT	CASSYTFKLTAGGRPDTQYF
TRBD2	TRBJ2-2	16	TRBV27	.	TGTGCCAGCAGTGGGGGGGTTGGTTCGGGCACCGGGGAGCTGTTTTTT	CASSGGVGSGTGELFF
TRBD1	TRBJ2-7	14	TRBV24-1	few	TGTGCCACCAGTCCAGGACAGGGAACCTACGAGCAGTACTTC	CATSPGQGTYEQYF
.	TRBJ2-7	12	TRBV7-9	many	TGTGCCAGCAGCTTAGTCGTAAATGAGCAGTACTTC	CASSLVVNEQYF
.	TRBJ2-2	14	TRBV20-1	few	TGCAGTGCTAGAGGGACACAGAACACCGGGGAGCTGTTTTTT	CSARGTQNTGELFF
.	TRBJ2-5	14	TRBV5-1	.	TGCGCCAGCAGCTTGGGACTAGAGGTTGAGACCCAGTACTTC	CASSLGLEVETQYF
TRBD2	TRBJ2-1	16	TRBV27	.	TGTGCCAGCAGTATACTAGCGGGAGCGGACTACAATGAGCAGTTCTTC	CASSILAGADYNEQFF
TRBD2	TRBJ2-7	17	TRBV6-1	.	TGTGCCAGCAGTGAAATTGGGGTCGGGACTAGCAGTTACGAGCAGTACTTC	CASSEIGVGTSSYEQYF
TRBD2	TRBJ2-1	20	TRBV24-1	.	TGTGCCACCAGTGATACCGGACTAGCGGGAGGACCTTGGGAATACAATGAGCAGTTCTTC	CATSDTGLAGGPWEYNEQFF
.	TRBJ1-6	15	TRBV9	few	TGTGCCAGCAGCGTATCGGAGACGTATAAATCACCCCTCCACTTT	CASSVSETYKSPLHF
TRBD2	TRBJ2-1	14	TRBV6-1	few	TGTGCCAGCAGCCAAACAGCCGGGGGGAATGAGCAGTTCTTC	CASSQTAGGNEQFF
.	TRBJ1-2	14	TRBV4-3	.	TGCGCCAGCAGCCAAGATGGGCGGGGTGCTGGCTACACCTTC	CASSQDGRGAGYTF
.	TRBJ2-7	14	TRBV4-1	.	TGCGCCAGCAGCCAAGACTACAGTAGGGGTGAGCAGTACTTC	CASSQDYSRGEQYF
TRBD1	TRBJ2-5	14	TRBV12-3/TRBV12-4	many	TGTGCCAGCAGTTCTGGACAGGGAGAGGAGACCCAGTACTTC	CASSSGQGEETQYF
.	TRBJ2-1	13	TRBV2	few	TGTGCCAGCAGTGAATATGCCTACAATGAGCAGTTCTTC	CASSEYAYNEQFF
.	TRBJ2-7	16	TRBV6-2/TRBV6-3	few	TGTGCCAGCAGTTACTCGAGGTCGGCAGGATCCTACGAGCAGTACTTC	CASSYSRSAGSYEQYF
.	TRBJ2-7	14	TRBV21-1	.	TGTGCCACCTATAGCGGGGGACCTCCCTACGAGCAGTACTTC	CATYSGGPPYEQYF
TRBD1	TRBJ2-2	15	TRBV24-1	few	TGTGCCACCAGCGCCGGGACAGGGGATCTCGGGGAGCTGTTTTTT	CATSAGTGDLGELFF
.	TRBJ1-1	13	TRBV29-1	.	TGCAGCGTTGATCGGGGGGCTTATTCGCAAGCTTTCTTT	CSVDRGAYSQAFF
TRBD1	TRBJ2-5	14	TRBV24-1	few	TGTGCCACCAGCCCGTGGGGGACAGAAGAGACCCAGTACTTC	CATSPWGTEETQYF
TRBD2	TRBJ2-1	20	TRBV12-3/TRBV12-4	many	TGTGCCAGCAGTTCCGGCGCTACCGCTCTAGCGGGGGGGCGGAGGAATGAGCAGTTCTTC	CASSSGATALAGGRRNEQFF
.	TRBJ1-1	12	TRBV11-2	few	TGTGCCAGCAGCTCGGGGGGCAGTTGGGCTTTCTTT	CASSSGGSWAFF
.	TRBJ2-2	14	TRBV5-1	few	TGCGCCAGCAGGGTAGGGGATTCCACCGGGGAGCTGTTTTTT	CASRVGDSTGELFF
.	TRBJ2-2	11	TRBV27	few	TGTGCCAGCGGGATAGCCGGGGAGCTGTTTTTT	CASGIAGELFF
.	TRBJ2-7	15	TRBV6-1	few	TGTGCCAGCAGTCTGACAACCTCTACTTACTACGAGCAGTACTTC	CASSLTTSTYYEQYF
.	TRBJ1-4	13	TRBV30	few	TGTGCCTGGAGTGGGGACGGGAATGAAAAACTGTTTTTT	CAWSGDGNEKLFF
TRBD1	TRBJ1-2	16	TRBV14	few	TGTGCCAGCAGCCAAGTATTTGGACAGGGCAACTATGGCTACACCTTC	CASSQVFGQGNYGYTF
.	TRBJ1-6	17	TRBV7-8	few	TGTGCCAGCAGCGGGACTCACTTCAGCTCCTATAATTCACCCCTCCACTTT	CASSGTHFSSYNSPLHF
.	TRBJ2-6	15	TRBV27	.	TGTGGCAGCAGTCCCTTGGCCGACGGGGCCAACGTCCTGACTTTC	CGSSPLADGANVLTF
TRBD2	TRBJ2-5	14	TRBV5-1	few	TGCGCCAGCAGCTTCTTAGCGGGGGCGGAGACCCAGTACTTC	CASSFLAGAETQYF
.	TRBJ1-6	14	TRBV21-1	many	TGTGCCAGCAGCAACGGGACGGAAGATTCACCCCTCCACTTT	CASSNGTEDSPLHF
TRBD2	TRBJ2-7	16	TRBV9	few	TGTGCCAGCAGCCCCAGACTAGCGGGAGGGCCCCACGAGCAGTACTTC	CASSPRLAGGPHEQYF
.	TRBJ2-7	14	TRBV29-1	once	TGCAGCGTTGATTGTTTAACCGTAGCCTACGAGCAGTACTTC	CSVDCLTVAYEQYF
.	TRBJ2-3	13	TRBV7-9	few	TGTGCCAGCAGTCCAGAGGGATTGGATACGCAGTATTTT	CASSPEGLDTQYF
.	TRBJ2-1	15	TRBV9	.	TGTGCCAGCAGCGTAGTTACAGCCCCCTACAATGAGCAGTTCTTC	CASSVVTAPYNEQFF
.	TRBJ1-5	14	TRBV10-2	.	TGCGCCAGCGGGGCGGCAGATAGCAATCAGCCCCAGCATTTT	CASGAADSNQPQHF
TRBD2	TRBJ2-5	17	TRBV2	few	TGTGCCAGCAGATTTACTAGCGGTGTGGGTACCCAAGAGACCCAGTACTTC	CASRFTSGVGTQETQYF
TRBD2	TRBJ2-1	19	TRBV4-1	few	TGCGCCAGCAGCTTCCTACCCGGGACTAGCGGGACTCTCTACAATGAGCAGTTCTTC	CASSFLPGTSGTLYNEQFF
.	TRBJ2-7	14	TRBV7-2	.	TGTGCCAGCAGCTTGCCGGGACTCACCTACGAGCAGTACTTC	CASSLPGLTYEQYF
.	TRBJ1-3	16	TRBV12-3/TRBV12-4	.	TGTGCCAGCAGTTTAGAACCCTCGGTCTCTGGAAACACCATATATTTT	CASSLEPSVSGNTIYF
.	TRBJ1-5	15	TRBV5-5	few	TGTGCCAGCAGCCTATGGGACGGTAGCAATCAGCCCCAGCATTTT	CASSLWDGSNQPQHF
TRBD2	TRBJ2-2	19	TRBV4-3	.	TGCGCCAGCAGCCACCCTCCGGGACTAGCGGGGGGACCGCCTCGGGAGCTGTTTTTT	CASSHPPGLAGGPPRELFF
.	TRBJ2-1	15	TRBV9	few	TGTGCCAGCAGCGTAGTAGGGACGCCCTTCCATGAGCAGTTCTTC	CASSVVGTPFHEQFF
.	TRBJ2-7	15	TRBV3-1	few	TGTGCCAGCAGCCCTGCCGCGGGAAGCTCCTACGAGCAGTACTTC	CASSPAAGSSYEQYF
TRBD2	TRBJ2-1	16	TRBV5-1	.	TGCGCCAGCAGCTTCCTTATGACTAGCGTAGACAATGAGCAGTTCTTC	CASSFLMTSVDNEQFF
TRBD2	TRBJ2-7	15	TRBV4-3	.	TGCGCCAGCAGCCAATGGACTAGCGGGAGCTACGAGCAGTACTTC	CASSQWTSGSYEQYF
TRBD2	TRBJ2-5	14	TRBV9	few	TGTGCCAGCAGTGCAACTAGCGTGGGAGAGACCCAGTACTTC	CASSATSVGETQYF
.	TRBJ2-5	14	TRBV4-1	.	TGCGCCAGCAGCCAAGTGGGTCGACAAGAGACCCAGTACTTC	CASSQVGRQETQYF